This T cell receptor (beta chain) originates from a study of blood T cell repertoires in COVID-19. Original data processing: From reference gene primer amplification, estimates of nucleated cell counts were derived. Libraries were prepared by immunoSEQ multiplex PCR; TCRdb keeps only in-frame clonotypes and omits some of them. Clonal size and the V and J genes are those of that table, whereas D and trimming came from the DNA. Of about 340,000 clones in the sample, about 88% were seen once. Followed longitudinally, the Seattle patients had been enrolled during active infection. With 1 base removed from V and 0 bases from J, the gap between germline ends came to 10 bases. CDR1 is LGHNA and CDR2 is YNFKEQ in the germline V gene. There are 15 residues in the CDR3.

J is TRBJ2-7 and V is TRBV4-2, with a possible D match to TRBD1 (7 bases). The receptor was derived from a woman between 70 and 85 years old with COVID-19, enrolled during active disease. Sequenced: peripheral blood. The DNA of the CDR3 is TGTGCCAGCAGCCAAGGGAGGGGGCTCTCCTACGAGCAGTACTTC. Its translation is CASSQGRGLSYEQYF.